These 14 T cell receptor beta chains originate from one sample sequenced in a study of shared clonotypes between healthy human individuals. TCRdb's table, derived via immunoSEQ multiplex PCR, lists solely in-frame clones and lacks some. The table lists around 500,000 clones, around 78% of them singletons, with 10% to 15% in the top ten. What was sequenced was PBMCs. Receptors were obtained from a woman in her 40s in good health. Some clones in this sample may be carry-over from other donors' samples.

This chain links TRBV19 with TRBJ2-2, with D perhaps being TRBD1 or TRBD2 (5 bases each). The V end was cut by 7 bases, the J end by 4 bases, with 16 bases between. CDR3 length: 15 amino acids. Germline CDR1 LNHDA, CDR2 SQIVND (reference sequence). CDR3 region: CASTNLGDATGELFF. In DNA form, the CDR3 reads TGTGCCAGTACCAATCTGGGGGACGCCACCGGGGAGCTGTTTTTT.

The chain couples TRBV11-2 to TRBJ1-2; TRBD1 might be the D (5 bases). CDR1 SGHAT and CDR2 FQNNGV come from the germline V gene. This CDR3 is built from 16 residues. The ends were cut back, 0 bases at V and 6 bases at J, with 17 bases in the middle. CDR3 coding DNA: TGTGCCAGCAGCTTAGATCGGGAGCAGGGAGGAAATGGCTACACCTTC. Translating gives CASSLDREQGGNGYTF. Full variable domain (remainder filled in from reference TRBV11-2 and TRBJ1-2): EAGVAQSPRYKIIEKRQSVAFWCNPISGHATLYWYQQILGQGPKLLIQFQNNGVVDDSQLPKDRFSAERLKGVDSTLKIQPAKLEDSAVYLCASSLDREQGGNGYTFGSGTRLTVV.

This clone was counted a few times. CDR3 DNA: TGTGCCAGCAGTGCCAACTACGAGCAGTACTTC. Translated, it gives CASSANYEQYF. V is TRBV6-1 and J is TRBJ2-7; D call uncertain. V lost 4 bases to trimming and J lost 3 bases, with 4 bases between them. CDR1 is MNHNS and CDR2 is SASEGT in the germline V gene. This CDR3 has 11 amino acids.

This rearrangement joins TRBV6-1 to TRBJ1-5, with D perhaps TRBD1 (6 bases). CDR1 MNHNS and CDR2 SASEGT come from the germline V gene. V lost 0 bases and J 7 bases, leaving 16 bases between the germline ends. This CDR3 has 16 amino acids. This CDR3 reads CASSEALPGAGQPQHF. As DNA, the CDR3 is TGTGCCAGCAGTGAAGCGCTTCCAGGGGCGGGGCAGCCCCAGCATTTT.

J is TRBJ2-1 and V is TRBV11-3; 11 nucleotides match TRBD2. The CDR3 contains 15 residues. V shed 5 bases and J 8 bases; nucleotides not matched to a gene: 8. Per germline, CDR1 SGHNT and CDR2 YENEEA. CDR3 loop: CASSPTSGSDYEQFF. CDR3 nucleotide sequence: TGTGCCAGCAGCCCAACTAGCGGGAGCGACTATGAGCAGTTCTTC.

V usage is TRBV2 and J usage is TRBJ1-5; D possibly corresponds to TRBD1 (6 bases). This CDR3 region has 13 residues. CDR1 is SNHLY and CDR2 is FYNNEI in the germline V gene. The ends were cut back, 8 bases at V and 6 bases at J, with 14 bases in the middle. Here the CDR3 DNA reads TGTGCCAGCCATAGGGGGGCCGGTCAGCCCCAGCATTTT. It specifies CASHRGAGQPQHF.

The chain couples TRBV30 to TRBJ1-6, with D possibly matching TRBD1 (5 bases). Looked up from germline, CDR1 is GTSNPN and CDR2 is SVGIG (reference sequence). The ends were cut back, 0 bases at V and 6 bases at J, with 12 bases in the middle. CDR3 length equals 15 residues. Written as DNA, the CDR3 is TGTGCCTGGAGTGTGGCAGGGTGGGGTAATTCACCCCTCCACTTT. This gives the protein CAWSVAGWGNSPLHF.

This clone has only one observation. The chain combines TRBV28 with TRBJ1-5; D ambiguous. V was trimmed by 1 base and J by 3 bases, leaving 16 bases between them. The CDR3 length is 17 residues. Per germline, CDR1 MDHEN and CDR2 SYDVKM. The CDR3 region is CASSLLSTAKHNQPQHF. The CDR3 nucleotides are TGTGCCAGCAGTTTATTATCGACGGCTAAACACAATCAGCCCCAGCATTTT.

This chain links TRBV5-6 with TRBJ2-7; D is unclear. V was pared by 0 bases and J by 3 bases, with 4 bases between. CDR1 is SGHDT, CDR2 YYEEEE, per germline. The CDR3 runs to 12 residues. CDR3 DNA: TGTGCCAGCAGCTTGGGCTACTACGAGCAGTACTTC. It translates to CASSLGYYEQYF.

V and J are TRBV5-1 and TRBJ1-1; possible D gene TRBD1, 5 bases. Trimming pared 0 bases from V and 0 bases from J, leaving 9 bases between. The length of the CDR3 is 15 residues. CDR1 and CDR2 (germline): SGHRS, YFSETQ. CDR3 loop: CASSLAEGLNTEAFF. The CDR3 DNA reads as TGCGCCAGCAGCTTGGCCGAGGGACTGAACACTGAAGCTTTCTTT.

This sequence joins TRBV4-1 and TRBJ2-3, with 8 nucleotides matching TRBD2. With 6 bases clipped from V and 1 base from J, the junction kept 6 bases outside the gene matches. The CDR3 is 15 residues long. Germline V gene lookup returns CDR1 MGHRA and CDR2 YSYEKL. Written as DNA, the CDR3 is TGCGCCAGCAGAGGTCGGCGGGAGGGCACAGATACGCAGTATTTT. Translated, it gives CASRGRREGTDTQYF.

This chain uses TRBV6-6 with TRBJ1-3; no clear D gene. CDR1 and CDR2 (germline): MNHNY, SVGAGI (reference sequence). This CDR3 comprises 13 residues. Trimming pared 6 bases from V and 2 bases from J, leaving 8 bases between. The DNA for the CDR3 is TGTGCCAGCAGCCCGAGGGCTGGAAACACCATATATTTT. It specifies CASSPRAGNTIYF.

CDR3 sequence reads: CASSLGMVRTDTQYF. The DNA for the CDR3 is TGTGCCAGCAGCTTAGGTATGGTACGGACAGATACGCAGTATTTT. V and J are TRBV7-9 and TRBJ2-3; no definite D call. CDR3 length: 15 amino acids. Germline assignment: CDR1 SEHNR and CDR2 FQNEAQ (reference sequence). The ends were cut back, 1 base at V and 3 bases at J, with 11 bases in the middle.

V usage is TRBV18 and J usage is TRBJ2-2; D possibly corresponds to TRBD1 (5 bases). CDR1 and CDR2 (germline): KGHSH, LQKENI. The CDR3 loop spans 14 amino acids. With 6 bases removed from V and 0 bases from J, the gap between germline ends came to 8 bases. The CDR3 reads CASSLQANTGELFF. CDR3 sequence (DNA): TGTGCCAGCTCGTTACAGGCGAACACCGGGGAGCTGTTTTTT.